At least ten counts were recorded for the clone carrying this T cell receptor beta chain. There were TCR beta CDR3 regions amplified from RNA transcripts. Primed by the HTBI set, a first-round RT-PCR was run on the TCR CDR3. One entry per CDR3 protein results from TCRdb running MiXCR on the multiplex PCR reads. The table shows approximately 400,000 distinct CDR3 sequences, with roughly 15% occurring only once. This sample stems from a study of T cells in Graves' hyperthyroidism and ophthalmopathy. This CDR3 spans 15 amino acids. Trimming removed 4 bases from V and 6 bases from J, with 16 bases in between.

This chain uses TRBV12-3 or TRBV12-4 with TRBJ1-5, with a tentative D call TRBD1 (5 bases). This clonotype originated in a woman aged 25 to 39 with Graves' ophthalmopathy. The specimen sequenced was blood. The CDR3 DNA reads as TGTGCCAGCAGTTATGTAGGGGCCGTGGCTCAGCCCCAGCATTTT. It codes for CASSYVGAVAQPQHF.